This is a list of T cell receptor beta chains from one sample in a study of brain metastases from non-small cell lung cancer. Produced via immunoSEQ multiplex PCR; TCRdb's table is partial and in-frame only. The data show roughly 2,300 clones, 70% to 90% seen once. What was sequenced was tumor-adjacent normal tissue. These TCRs come from a donor at least 40 years old with non-small cell lung cancer. Both conserved end residues are part of each CDR3. Some rows have no size entry. The others give once, few or many, or a class for an expanded clone.

v_gene	abundance	j_gene	CDR3aa
TRBV6-6	few	TRBJ2-5	CASSYDTGPKTQYF
TRBV7-9	NA	TRBJ2-6	CASTQQGGPGANVLTF
TRBV7-6	NA	TRBJ2-1	CASSLRTSVDEQFF
TRBV7-9	NA	TRBJ2-7	CASSDDRTYEQYF
TRBV6-5	NA	TRBJ1-1	CASSSRTVSKNTEAFF
TRBV6-5	once	TRBJ1-3	CASSYSRPSSGNTIYF
TRBV11-2	NA	TRBJ2-7	CASSLMGHEQYF
TRBV27	NA	TRBJ1-1	CASSSITGTPRRTEAFF
TRBV25-1	few	TRBJ1-2	CASSDSGGNYGYTF
TRBV5-1	NA	TRBJ2-1	CASSLVGQLKINNEQFF
TRBV6-5	NA	TRBJ1-5	CASTRGQGIAQPQHF
TRBV10-3	NA	TRBJ1-2	CAITRPGQGLAGYTF
TRBV30	NA	TRBJ1-5	CAWSQGGEAQPQHF
TRBV30	NA	TRBJ2-7	CAWSVLNEQYF
TRBV7-6	NA	TRBJ2-5	CASSFTGRQETQYF